The text below deals with one T cell receptor beta chain. The antigen is not known. Germline V gene data show CDR1 as WNHNN and CDR2 as SYGVQD (reference sequence). The CDR3 is 13 amino acids. This sample is part of a study of post-analysis software for immune sequencing data. Whole-study results and caveats: Elevated frequency relative to controls characterized a handful of TRBV segments in patients, TRBV5-6, TRBV5-1 and TRBV20-1 among them.

Prepared TCR beta cDNA libraries contained unique molecular identifiers. One entry per CDR3 protein, called by TCRdb with MiXCR from the PCR reads. The sample consists of about 540,000 distinct CDR3 sequences, around 36% of them appearing once. The material sequenced was blood. The chain recombines TRBV10-1 with TRBJ2-5, with D maybe TRBD2 (6 bases). The J call is doubtful: the DNA matches TRBJ2-7 better. The TCR originated in a girl under 18 with multiple sclerosis. CDR3 region: CASMGGLIHEQYF. CDR3 coding DNA: TGCGCCAGCATGGGGGGACTCATCCACGAGCAGTACTTC.